These 32 T cell receptor beta chains came from one sample sequenced in a study of blood T cell repertoires in COVID-19. The repertoire was sequenced with immunoSEQ multiplex PCR; TCRdb's copy has only in-frame clones and lacks some. The profile shows 180,000 or so clones, approximately 81% of them singletons. The sequenced sample was peripheral blood. These receptors all stem from a woman older than 75 with acute or convalescent COVID-19.

V is TRBV2 and J is TRBJ2-1; 9 bases align to TRBD2. The ends lost 4 bases at V and 6 bases at J; junction bases unmatched: 10. Germline V gene data show CDR1 as SNHLY and CDR2 as FYNNEI. The CDR3 consists of 16 residues. The CDR3 region is CASSAGLAGLLNEQFF. For the CDR3, the DNA is TGTGCCAGCAGTGCAGGGCTAGCGGGGCTCCTCAATGAGCAGTTCTTC. Filled out from reference TRBV2 and TRBJ2-1, the complete variable domain reads EPEVTQTPSHQVTQMGQEVILRCVPISNHLYFYWYRQILGQKVEFLVSFYNNEISEKSEIFDDQFSVERPDGSNFTLKIRSTKLEDSAMYFCASSAGLAGLLNEQFFGPGTRLTVL.

The table lists this clone with a count of one. This chain joins TRBV7-9 and TRBJ1-1, with TRBD1 identical over 7 bases. The V segment lost 5 bases and the J segment 5 bases; nucleotides outside the gene matches: 2. The germline V gene has CDR1 SEHNR and CDR2 FQNEAQ (reference sequence). The CDR3 sequence is 12 residues long. The CDR3 sequence: CASSKQGTEAFF. CDR3 sequence (DNA): TGTGCCAGCAGCAAACAGGGGACTGAAGCTTTCTTT.

This clone was detected a few times. J is TRBJ1-2 and V is TRBV29-1; 8 bases are shared with TRBD1. Germline loops: CDR1 SQVTM, CDR2 ANQGSEA. J lost 1 base, V lost 5 bases, and 3 bases had no gene match. The CDR3 is 13 residues long. The CDR3 bases are TGCAGCGTTTCAGGGGGCCTTAACTATGGCTACACCTTC. Translated: CSVSGGLNYGYTF.

The V and J genes are TRBV28 and TRBJ2-3, with 9 positions matching TRBD1. Looked up from germline, CDR1 is MDHEN and CDR2 is SYDVKM. V shed 6 bases and J 1 base; nucleotides not matched to a gene: 5. The CDR3 runs to 15 residues. CDR3 nucleotides: TGTGCCAGCAGGCCTACAGGGGGCGGCACAGATACGCAGTATTTT. Its translation: CASRPTGGGTDTQYF.

This rearrangement joins TRBV19 to TRBJ2-5, with 9 bases lining up with TRBD1. Germline CDR1 is LNHDA and CDR2 is SQIVND (reference sequence). The CDR3 covers 17 residues. The V and J ends lost 4 bases and 2 bases, in that order; junction bases with no gene match: 11. The CDR3 sequence is CASSTRDREKLQETQYF. CDR3 DNA sequence: TGTGCCAGTAGTACGCGGGACAGGGAAAAACTACAAGAGACCCAGTACTTC.

The chain couples TRBV28 to TRBJ1-3; TRBD1 matches at 7 bases. This CDR3 spans 14 amino acids. V was pared by 6 bases and J by 9 bases, with 11 bases of the junction left unmatched. CDR1 and CDR2 (germline): MDHEN, SYDVKM. The CDR3 bases are TGTGCCAGCAGACCCCCAGGGGGATCGGGCACCATATATTTT. Its translation: CASRPPGGSGTIYF.

The rearrangement uses TRBV4-3 and TRBJ2-3, with 11 bases identical to TRBD2. The CDR3 runs 14 residues. After removal of 3 bases from V and 12 bases from J, the junction contained 8 bases not matched to a gene. Germline V gives CDR1 LGHNA, CDR2 YSLEER. CDR3: CASSQARLAGIQYF. CDR3 nucleotide sequence: TGCGCCAGCAGCCAGGCTAGACTAGCGGGAATTCAGTATTTT.

The chain links TRBV24-1 to TRBJ2-1; possible D gene TRBD2, 6 bases. The CDR3 contains 15 residues. V was pared by 3 bases and J by 10 bases, with 18 bases between. The V gene's germline CDR1 is KGHDR and CDR2 SFDVKD. This CDR3 reads CATSDQISGSGEQFF. For the CDR3, the DNA is TGTGCCACCAGTGATCAAATTAGCGGCTCGGGCGAGCAGTTCTTC.

The CDR3 reads CAWSVEGQGSGKLFF. Written as DNA, the CDR3 is TGTGCCTGGAGTGTAGAGGGACAGGGTTCTGGAAAACTGTTTTTT. The genes are TRBV30 and TRBJ1-4, with 9 bases identical to TRBD1. V was pared by 0 bases and J by 10 bases, with 9 bases of the junction left unmatched. The V gene's germline CDR1 is GTSNPN and CDR2 SVGIG (reference sequence). This CDR3 comprises 15 residues.

The V and J genes are TRBV12-3 or TRBV12-4 and TRBJ1-1; D might be TRBD1 (6 bases). V lost 6 bases and J 9 bases, leaving 14 bases between the germline ends. The CDR3 length is 12 residues. The CDR3 here is CASSLQGFQAFF. In nucleotides, the CDR3 is TGTGCCAGCAGCCTACAGGGCTTTCAAGCTTTCTTT.

V is TRBV3-1 (or the pseudogene TRBV3-2) and J is TRBJ1-4; TRBD1 matches at 7 bases. V lost 3 bases, J lost 5 bases, and 6 bases stayed unmatched. This CDR3 region has 15 residues. Germline CDR1 reads LGHDT; CDR2 reads YNNKEL (reference sequence). The CDR3 region is CASSHQGQLNEKLFF. The CDR3 bases are TGTGCCAGCAGCCATCAGGGACAGCTGAATGAAAAACTGTTTTTT.

The chain employs TRBV27 and TRBJ1-1; maybe TRBD1 (5 bases). Germline V gene sequence: CDR1 MNHEY, CDR2 SMNVEV (reference sequence). V lost 6 bases and J 4 bases, leaving 6 bases between the germline ends. This CDR3 has 11 residues. The CDR3 here is CASSQGTEAFF. The CDR3 nucleotides are TGTGCCAGCAGCCAGGGCACTGAAGCTTTCTTT.

The V call is TRBV19, the J call TRBJ1-3; the D is unclear. Trimming shortened V by 6 bases and J by 1 base, and 4 bases separated the two germline ends. This CDR3 contains 12 residues. Germline V gene sequence: CDR1 LNHDA, CDR2 SQIVND (reference sequence). CDR3 in DNA: TGTGCCAGTAGGCGATCTGGAAACACCATATATTTT. This translates into CASRRSGNTIYF.

J is TRBJ2-7 and V is TRBV7-2, with 9 bases lining up with TRBD2. This CDR3 is built from 16 residues. V trimming: 0 bases; J trimming: 2 bases; junction bases outside the gene matches: 5. The V gene's germline CDR1 is SGHTA and CDR2 FQGNSA. The DNA for the CDR3 is TGTGCCAGCAGCTTAGCGGCTAGCGGGGCCCCCTACGAGCAGTACTTC. This encodes CASSLAASGAPYEQYF.

The chain links TRBV2 to TRBJ1-2; D is unresolved. The length of the CDR3 is 11 residues. The V gene lost 6 bases and the J gene lost 8 bases, with 10 bases spanning the gap. Germline CDR1 SNHLY, CDR2 FYNNEI. The CDR3 protein is CASREGGGYTF. In DNA, the CDR3 is TGTGCCAGCAGGGAGGGAGGGGGCTACACCTTC.

The chain uses TRBV7-3 and TRBJ2-3; 8 positions match TRBD1. Germline loops: CDR1 SGHTA, CDR2 FQGTGA. The CDR3 length is 15 residues. Trimming cost V 5 bases and J 2 bases; bases outside gene matches: 6. This chain's CDR3 is CASSPTGGATDTQYF. CDR3 in DNA: TGTGCCAGCAGCCCCACAGGGGGAGCCACAGATACGCAGTATTTT.

A few counts support this clone. The V call is TRBV4-2, the J call TRBJ2-7; 16 nucleotides agree with TRBD2. Unmatched junction bases numbered 14, after V lost 4 bases and J lost 8 bases. This CDR3 region has 18 residues. The V gene's germline CDR1 is LGHNA and CDR2 YNFKEQ. CDR3 in DNA: TGTGCCAGCAGCCGCTCGGGACTAGCGGGAGGGCCTCGGATGAAGCAGTACTTC. It encodes CASSRSGLAGGPRMKQYF.

This rearrangement joins TRBV27 to TRBJ2-1, with 7 bases fitting TRBD2. The CDR3 spans 11 residues. Trimming removed 4 bases from V and 12 bases from J; junction bases left unmatched: 3. CDR1 and CDR2 (germline): MNHEY, SMNVEV (reference sequence). CDR3 sequence: CASSSGTMQFF. In nucleotides, the CDR3 is TGTGCCAGCAGTTCCGGGACTATGCAGTTCTTC.

This chain connects TRBV9 to TRBJ1-6; 7 nucleotides match TRBD1. The germline V gene has CDR1 SGDLS and CDR2 YYNGEE. V was pared by 4 bases and J by 10 bases, with 14 bases of the junction left unmatched. The CDR3 has 16 amino acids. CDR3 loop: CASSPETGRSWSPLHF. The CDR3 nucleotides read TGTGCCAGCAGCCCCGAGACAGGGCGCTCATGGTCACCCCTCCACTTT.

The V and J genes are TRBV7-9 and TRBJ2-2; 8 bases agree with TRBD1. The CDR3 extends over 15 amino acids. The ends lost 10 bases at V and 6 bases at J; junction bases unmatched: 13. Germline values: CDR1 SEHNR, CDR2 FQNEAQ (reference sequence). The CDR3 sequence: CATLSDREFPGELFF. The DNA for the CDR3 is TGTGCCACCCTCTCGGACAGGGAATTCCCCGGGGAGCTGTTTTTT.

This clone was observed a single time. The chain has TRBV2 and TRBJ1-4, with 8 nucleotides matching TRBD1. Germline trimming cut 6 bases from V and 8 bases from J; bases unmatched to any gene: 8. In germline, CDR1 is SNHLY, CDR2 FYNNEI. This CDR3 spans 14 amino acids. In DNA form, the CDR3 reads TGTGCCAGCAGGGAGACAGGGGCCGGCGAAAAACTGTTTTTT. Translated, it gives CASRETGAGEKLFF. The full variable domain, completed using reference TRBV2 and TRBJ1-4, is EPEVTQTPSHQVTQMGQEVILRCVPISNHLYFYWYRQILGQKVEFLVSFYNNEISEKSEIFDDQFSVERPDGSNFTLKIRSTKLEDSAMYFCASRETGAGEKLFFGSGTQLSVL.

This chain connects TRBV4-3 to TRBJ1-4, with 8 bases fitting TRBD1. The CDR3 consists of 20 residues. Germline assignment: CDR1 LGHNA and CDR2 YSLEER. Losses at the gene ends were 0 bases for V and 1 base for J; bases not matched to a gene: 13. The CDR3 nucleotides are TGCGCCAGCAGCCAAGATCCCCTTGGACAGGGTATTATAACTAATGAAAAACTGTTTTTT. Its translation is CASSQDPLGQGIITNEKLFF.

This sequence joins TRBV29-1 and TRBJ2-6; 7 bases are a match to TRBD1. The CDR3 contains 17 residues. Germline V gene sequence: CDR1 SQVTM, CDR2 ANQGSEA. V shed 6 bases, J shed 2 bases, and the junction held 13 bases outside the gene matches. CDR3 in DNA: TGCAGCGTACCAAGGGGGCCCGTGGGGGCTGGGGCCAACGTCCTGACTTTC. Its translation is CSVPRGPVGAGANVLTF.

This sequence joins TRBV18 and TRBJ2-3, with TRBD2 matching 11 bases. Germline CDR1 is KGHSH and CDR2 is LQKENI. The CDR3 extends over 16 amino acids. V trimming: 2 bases; J trimming: 3 bases; junction bases outside the gene matches: 4. CDR3 residues: CASSPRTSGSTDTQYF. The CDR3, as DNA: TGTGCCAGCTCACCAAGAACTAGCGGGAGTACAGATACGCAGTATTTT. The variable domain in full, with the rest retrieved from reference TRBV18 and TRBJ2-3, is NAGVMQNPRHLVRRRGQEARLRCSPMKGHSHVYWYRQLPEEGLKFMVYLQKENIIDESGMPKERFSAEFPKEGPSILRIQQVVRGDSAAYFCASSPRTSGSTDTQYFGPGTRLTVL.

Comment on this clone: The sample holds other DNA sequences that translate to the same CDR3. This chain joins TRBV12-3 or TRBV12-4 and TRBJ2-3; tentative D call: TRBD2 (6 bases). Trimming removed 3 bases from V and 4 bases from J, with 8 bases in between. CDR3 length equals 13 residues. CDR3 amino acids: CASSFSGADTQYF. DNA for the CDR3: TGTGCCAGCAGTTTTAGCGGCGCAGATACGCAGTATTTT.

A few counts support this clone. The sample has other DNA sequences that encode this CDR3 too. The V call is TRBV5-1, the J call TRBJ1-5; 7 bases are shared with TRBD1. The CDR3 contains 14 residues. The J segment lost 7 bases and the V segment lost 0 bases, leaving 4 bases of the junction unmatched. Germline values: CDR1 SGHRS, CDR2 YFSETQ. The CDR3 nucleotides read TGCGCCAGCAGCTTGGGTCAGGGGGAACAGCCCCAGCATTTT. Protein: CASSLGQGEQPQHF.

The J gene is TRBJ2-2, the V gene TRBV2; a possible D gene is TRBD1 (6 bases). Per germline, CDR1 SNHLY and CDR2 FYNNEI. With 3 bases removed from V and 5 bases from J, the gap between germline ends came to 10 bases. The CDR3 is 14 amino acids. CDR3 nucleotide sequence: TGTGCCAGCAGTGACAGGGGCGGGACCGGGGAGCTGTTTTTT. It codes for CASSDRGGTGELFF.

The chain combines TRBV6-2 or TRBV6-3 with TRBJ2-7, with 9 bases fitting TRBD1. There are 15 residues in the CDR3. The V gene end was trimmed by 0 bases and the J gene end by 4 bases; junction bases not matched to a gene: 4. From germline, CDR1 is MNHEY and CDR2 SVGEGT. CDR3: CASSYSWDRAYEQYF. In DNA form, the CDR3 reads TGTGCCAGCAGTTACTCTTGGGACAGGGCTTACGAGCAGTACTTC.

This clone appeared a single time. The chain's CDR3 is CASSRTGRTNEKLFF. The CDR3 region has the DNA TGTGCCAGCAGCAGGACAGGCAGAACTAATGAAAAACTGTTTTTT. V usage is TRBV6-5 and J usage is TRBJ1-4; TRBD1 matches at 7 bases. CDR3 size: 15 residues. The V gene's germline CDR1 is MNHEY and CDR2 SVGAGI. With 6 bases clipped from V and 1 base from J, the junction kept 5 bases outside the gene matches.

The chain is built from TRBV2 and TRBJ2-2; D is uncertain. Looked up from germline, CDR1 is SNHLY and CDR2 is FYNNEI. The CDR3 loop spans 14 amino acids. Deletions cut 3 bases from V and 1 base from J, with 6 bases between. The CDR3 sequence is CASSDYWNTGELFF. The CDR3 DNA reads TGTGCCAGCAGTGACTATTGGAACACCGGGGAGCTGTTTTTT.

This chain connects TRBV10-1 to TRBJ2-2; D is perhaps TRBD2 (5 bases). CDR1 is WNHNN and CDR2 is SYGVQD in the germline V gene (reference sequence). The CDR3 is 15 amino acids. Trimming took off 0 bases at V and 4 bases at J, with 9 bases between the two ends. In nucleotides, the CDR3 is TGCGCCAGCAGTGAGTCCCAGGCGGGCACCGGGGAGCTGTTTTTT. It specifies CASSESQAGTGELFF.

This clone was seen only once. J is TRBJ2-3 and V is TRBV19, with D possibly being TRBD1 (6 bases). The germline V gene encodes CDR1 LNHDA and CDR2 SQIVND (reference sequence). The CDR3 is 16 residues long. The V and J ends lost 6 bases and 2 bases respectively, with 18 bases between them. This CDR3 is CASSPQGILYTDTQYF. CDR3 DNA: TGTGCCAGTAGCCCCCAGGGGATACTTTACACAGATACGCAGTATTTT.